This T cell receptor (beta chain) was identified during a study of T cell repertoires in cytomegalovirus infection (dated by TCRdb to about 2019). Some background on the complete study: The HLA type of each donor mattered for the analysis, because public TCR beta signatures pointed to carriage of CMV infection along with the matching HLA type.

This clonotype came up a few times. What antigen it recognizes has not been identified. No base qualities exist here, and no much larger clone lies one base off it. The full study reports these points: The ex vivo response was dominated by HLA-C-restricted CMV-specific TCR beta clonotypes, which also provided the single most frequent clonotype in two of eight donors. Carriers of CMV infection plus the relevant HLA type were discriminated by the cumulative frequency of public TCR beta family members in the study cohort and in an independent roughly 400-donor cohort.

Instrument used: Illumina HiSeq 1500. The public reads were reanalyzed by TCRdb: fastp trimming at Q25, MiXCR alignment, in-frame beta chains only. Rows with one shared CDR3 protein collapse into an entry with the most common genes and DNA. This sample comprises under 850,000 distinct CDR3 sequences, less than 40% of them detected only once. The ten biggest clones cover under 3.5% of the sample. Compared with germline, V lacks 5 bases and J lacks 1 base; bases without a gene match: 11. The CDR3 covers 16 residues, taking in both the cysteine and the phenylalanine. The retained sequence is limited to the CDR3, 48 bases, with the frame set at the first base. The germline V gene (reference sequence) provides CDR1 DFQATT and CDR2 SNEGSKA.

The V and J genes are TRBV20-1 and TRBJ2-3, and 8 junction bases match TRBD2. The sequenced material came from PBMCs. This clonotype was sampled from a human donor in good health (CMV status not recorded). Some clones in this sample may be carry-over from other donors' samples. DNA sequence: TGCAGTGCTGGGAATCAAGCGGGAGTGGGCACAGATACGCAGTATTTT. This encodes CSAGNQAGVGTDTQYF.